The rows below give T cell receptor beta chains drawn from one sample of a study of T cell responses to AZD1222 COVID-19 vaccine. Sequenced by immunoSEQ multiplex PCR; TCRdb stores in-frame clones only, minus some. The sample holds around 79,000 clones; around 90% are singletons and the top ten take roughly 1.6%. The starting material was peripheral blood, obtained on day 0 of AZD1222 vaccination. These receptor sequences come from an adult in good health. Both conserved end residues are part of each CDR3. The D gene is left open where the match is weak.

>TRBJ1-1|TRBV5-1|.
CASAETVNTEAFF
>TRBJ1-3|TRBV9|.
CASSVNQVSGNTIYF
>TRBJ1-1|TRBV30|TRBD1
CAWSVGQANTEAFF
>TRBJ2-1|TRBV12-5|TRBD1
CASGLGGQGGPLNEQFF
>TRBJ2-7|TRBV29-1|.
CSVRQETYEQYF
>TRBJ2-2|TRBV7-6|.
CASSNTGYAGELFF
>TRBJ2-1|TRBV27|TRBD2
CASRPGLGLINEQFF
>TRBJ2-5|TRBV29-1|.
CSVEGGAGRGQETQYF
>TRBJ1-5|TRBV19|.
CASSPVGQPQHF
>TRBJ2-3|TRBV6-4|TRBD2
CASSLGLADTDTQYF
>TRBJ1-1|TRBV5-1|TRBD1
CASRPPETGHGGNTEAFF
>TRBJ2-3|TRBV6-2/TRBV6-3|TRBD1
CASSYRGQGYDTQYF